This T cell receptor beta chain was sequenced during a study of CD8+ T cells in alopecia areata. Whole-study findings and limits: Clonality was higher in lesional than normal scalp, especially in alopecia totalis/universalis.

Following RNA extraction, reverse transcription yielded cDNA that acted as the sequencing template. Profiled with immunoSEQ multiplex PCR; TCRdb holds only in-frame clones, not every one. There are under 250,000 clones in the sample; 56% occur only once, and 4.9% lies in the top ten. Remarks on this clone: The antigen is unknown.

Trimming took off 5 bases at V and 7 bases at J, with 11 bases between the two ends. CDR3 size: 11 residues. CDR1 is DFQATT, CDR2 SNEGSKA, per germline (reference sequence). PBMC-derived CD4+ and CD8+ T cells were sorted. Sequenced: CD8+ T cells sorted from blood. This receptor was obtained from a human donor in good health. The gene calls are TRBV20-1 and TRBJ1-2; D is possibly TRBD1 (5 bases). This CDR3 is CSAQSGGGYTF. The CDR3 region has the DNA TGCAGTGCTCAAAGCGGGGGTGGCTACACCTTC.